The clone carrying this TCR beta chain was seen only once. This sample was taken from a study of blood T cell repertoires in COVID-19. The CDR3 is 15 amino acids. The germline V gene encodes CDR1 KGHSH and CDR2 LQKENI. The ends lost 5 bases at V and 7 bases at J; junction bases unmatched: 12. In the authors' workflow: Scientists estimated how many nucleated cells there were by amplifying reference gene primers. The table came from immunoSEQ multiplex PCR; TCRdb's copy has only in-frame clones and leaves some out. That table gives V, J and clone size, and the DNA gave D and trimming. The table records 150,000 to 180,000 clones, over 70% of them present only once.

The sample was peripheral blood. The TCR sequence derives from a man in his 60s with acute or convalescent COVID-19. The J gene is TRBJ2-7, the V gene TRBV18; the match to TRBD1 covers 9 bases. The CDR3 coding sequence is TGTGCCAGCTCAACAGGGACAGGGAGATTGGGGGAGCAGTACTTC. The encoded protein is CASSTGTGRLGEQYF.